These 25 T cell receptor beta chains originate from one sample sequenced in a study of T-cell reconstitution after alpha-beta-depleted transplantation in children. The TCRbeta library incorporated unique molecular identifiers. TCRdb called the PCR reads again in MiXCR, with one record for every CDR3 protein. This sample yields approximately 630,000 distinct CDR3 sequences, of which around 12% are seen a single time; 0.79% belongs to the top ten. The material sequenced was PBMCs, taken before TCRalphabeta/CD19-depleted stem cell transplant. These receptors all stem from a girl aged 2 to 10 with congenital amegakaryocytic thrombocytopenia, due to receive a stem cell transplant.

This clonotype came up many times. The gene calls are TRBV5-6 and TRBJ1-2, with D uncertain. The CDR3 length is 13 residues. Deletions cut 2 bases from V and 1 base from J, with 6 bases between. The germline CDR1 and CDR2 sequences are SGHDT and YYEEEE. The CDR3, as DNA: TGTGCCAGCAGCTTCTGGGGTAACTATGGCTACACCTTC. Protein product: CASSFWGNYGYTF. Full variable domain (rest looked up from reference TRBV5-6 and TRBJ1-2): DAGVTQSPTHLIKTRGQQVTLRCSPKSGHDTVSWYQQALGQGPQFIFQYYEEEERQRGNFPDRFSGHQFPNYSSELNVNALLLGDSALYLCASSFWGNYGYTFGSGTRLTVV.

This clonotype occurred many times. The gene calls are TRBV28 and TRBJ2-7; D call uncertain. V was shortened by 7 bases and J by 0 bases, with 10 bases between the two germline ends. In germline, CDR1 is MDHEN, CDR2 SYDVKM. The CDR3 sequence is 13 residues long. The CDR3 region has the DNA TGTGCCAGCACTTCGCGGAGCTCCTACGAGCAGTACTTC. As protein: CASTSRSSYEQYF. Complete variable domain (other parts from reference TRBV28 and TRBJ2-7): DVKVTQSSRYLVKRTGEKVFLECVQDMDHENMFWYRQDPGLGLRLIYFSYDVKMKEKGDIPEGYSVSREKKERFSLILESASTNQTSMYLCASTSRSSYEQYFGPGTRLTVT.

Ten or more counts support this clonotype. The chain is built from TRBV20-1 and TRBJ1-2, with D hard to call. Germline CDR1 and CDR2: DFQATT and SNEGSKA (reference sequence). V lost 1 base, J lost 9 bases, and 12 bases lay in between. The CDR3 runs 12 residues. CDR3 sequence: CSARASTMSYTF. DNA for the CDR3: TGCAGTGCTAGAGCAAGCACTATGAGCTACACCTTC.

At least ten counts were recorded for this clonotype. At one end the junction does not follow the germline gene, possibly because of a read error. The chain has TRBV12-3 or TRBV12-4 and TRBJ2-7, with D tentatively TRBD1 or TRBD2 (5 bases each). This CDR3 region has 11 residues. DNA of the CDR3: TGTGCCTGCAGCGCGAGGGGCGAGCAGTACTTC. It yields the protein CACSARGEQYF.

This clonotype has only a few counts. The chain uses TRBV5-1 and TRBJ2-1; D remains unclear. In germline, CDR1 is SGHRS, CDR2 YFSETQ. The CDR3 is made up of 16 amino acids. Trimming took off 3 bases at V and 4 bases at J, with 17 bases between the two ends. CDR3 in amino acids: CASSSETGTPYNEQFF. The CDR3 DNA follows: TGCGCCAGCAGCTCGGAGACTGGAACGCCGTACAATGAGCAGTTCTTC. Full variable domain (missing parts from reference TRBV5-1 and TRBJ2-1): KAGVTQTPRYLIKTRGQQVTLSCSPISGHRSVSWYQQTPGQGLQFLFEYFSETQRNKGNFPGRFSGRQFSNSRSEMNVSTLELGDSALYLCASSSETGTPYNEQFFGPGTRLTVL.

This clonotype has at least ten counts. This chain joins TRBV29-1 and TRBJ2-2; the match to TRBD1 covers 9 bases. The CDR3 is 15 residues long. V was clipped by 6 bases and J by 4 bases; unmatched bases: 9. Germline V gene data show CDR1 as SQVTM and CDR2 as ANQGSEA. This CDR3 is CSVGTQGAGTGELFF. In DNA form, the CDR3 reads TGCAGCGTCGGGACACAGGGGGCTGGCACCGGGGAGCTGTTTTTT.

In its sample, this clonotype was seen many times. The chain uses TRBV7-2 and TRBJ2-3; D unresolved. This CDR3 is 15 amino acids long. Trimming took 3 bases from V and 0 from J, leaving 10 bases between them. Germline CDR1 SGHTA, CDR2 FQGNSA. The CDR3 is CASSFGVTSTDTQYF. In DNA, the CDR3 is TGTGCCAGCAGCTTTGGGGTTACTAGCACAGATACGCAGTATTTT.

This clonotype has just a few counts. This chain joins TRBV20-1 and TRBJ2-7; 11 bases fit TRBD2. This CDR3 spans 16 amino acids. Germline V gene data show CDR1 as DFQATT and CDR2 as SNEGSKA (reference sequence). V was clipped by 5 bases and J by 5 bases; unmatched bases: 14. The CDR3 DNA is TGCAGTGCTGCCCGACGACTAGCGGGATATGTCCACGAGCAGTACTTC. Protein sequence: CSAARRLAGYVHEQYF.

This clonotype was recorded at least ten times. V usage is TRBV7-8 and J usage is TRBJ2-1; TRBD2 is a possible D gene (5 bases). Germline loops: CDR1 SGHVS, CDR2 FQNEAQ. The CDR3 has 14 residues. V lost 2 bases, J lost 8 bases, and 13 bases lay in between. The CDR3: CASSLSETEDEQFF. Here the CDR3 DNA reads TGTGCCAGCAGCTTATCGGAGACGGAGGATGAGCAGTTCTTC.

This clonotype was seen a handful of times. The chain is built from TRBV5-1 and TRBJ2-1, with 9 nucleotides matching TRBD2. The CDR3 has 17 amino acids. With V trimmed by 0 bases and J by 5 bases, 9 bases remained unmatched. CDR1 is SGHRS, CDR2 YFSETQ, per germline. The CDR3 region has the DNA TGCGCCAGCAGCTTGGATGTCAGGCGCGGGAGGGACAATGAGCAGTTCTTC. Encoded protein: CASSLDVRRGRDNEQFF. Complete variable domain (other parts from reference TRBV5-1 and TRBJ2-1): KAGVTQTPRYLIKTRGQQVTLSCSPISGHRSVSWYQQTPGQGLQFLFEYFSETQRNKGNFPGRFSGRQFSNSRSEMNVSTLELGDSALYLCASSLDVRRGRDNEQFFGPGTRLTVL.

This clonotype was observed a few times. The chain employs TRBV5-6 and TRBJ2-5; 10 bases are a match to TRBD2. The germline V gene encodes CDR1 SGHDT and CDR2 YYEEEE. The length of the CDR3 is 18 residues. V dropped 1 base and J dropped 5; count of bases not matched to a gene: 14. CDR3 nucleotide sequence: TGTGCCAGCAGCTTGTCGGGTCTAGCGGGAGATGGTAGGGAGACCCAGTACTTC. As protein: CASSLSGLAGDGRETQYF.

The J gene is TRBJ1-4, the V gene TRBV6-2 or TRBV6-3; no reliable D call. The CDR3 is made up of 12 amino acids. CDR1 is MNHEY, CDR2 SVGEGT, per germline. Trimming cost V 7 bases and J 3 bases, with 6 bases left between them. This chain's CDR3 is CASMASNEKLFF. CDR3 coding DNA: TGTGCCAGCATGGCCTCTAATGAAAAACTGTTTTTT.

The CDR3 region has the DNA TGCAGCGTGGACAGGGGATCAGATACGCAGTATTTT. It codes for CSVDRGSDTQYF. J is TRBJ2-3 and V is TRBV29-1; TRBD1 matches at 9 bases. CDR3 length: 12 residues. J lost 4 bases, V lost 6 bases, and 2 bases had no gene match. Germline assignment: CDR1 SQVTM and CDR2 ANQGSEA.

The chain uses TRBV30 and TRBJ1-5, with D uncertain. CDR1 GTSNPN and CDR2 SVGIG come from the germline V gene (reference sequence). V was shortened by 1 base and J by 4 bases, with 5 bases between the two germline ends. The CDR3 sequence is 12 residues long. The CDR3 spells CAWSGRNQPQHF. In DNA form, the CDR3 reads TGTGCCTGGAGTGGACGGAATCAGCCCCAGCATTTT.

This clonotype was detected many times. The chain links TRBV20-1 to TRBJ2-3; 11 bases align to TRBD2. CDR1 and CDR2 from the germline V gene are DFQATT and SNEGSKA (reference sequence). The CDR3 is 17 residues long. V lost 3 bases to trimming and J lost 5 bases; unmatched junction nucleotides: 13. CDR3 loop: CSARTLAGANRLDTQYF. CDR3 bases: TGCAGTGCTAGGACACTAGCGGGGGCCAACCGTCTAGATACGCAGTATTTT.

This chain joins TRBV15 and TRBJ2-7; the match to TRBD1 covers 8 bases. The V segment lost 3 bases and the J segment 2 bases; nucleotides outside the gene matches: 6. The CDR3 spans 15 residues. Looked up from germline, CDR1 is LNHNV and CDR2 is YYDKDF (reference sequence). For the CDR3, the DNA is TGTGCCACCAGCAGGAAGGACAGGGTCCCCTACGAGCAGTACTTC. This encodes CATSRKDRVPYEQYF.

In its sample, this clonotype was seen many times. The junction departs from germline at one end; a sequencing error may be responsible. The gene calls are TRBV20-1 and TRBJ2-5; D remains ambiguous. Germline V CDR1 and CDR2: DFQATT, SNEGSKA (reference sequence). CDR3 size: 14 residues. The CDR3 DNA follows: TGCAGTGCCACTCGCCAACTTCTAACAGTGCCTTCGGACTTC. It specifies CSATRQLLTVPSDF.

The sample holds many counts of this clonotype. The chain links TRBV12-3 or TRBV12-4 to TRBJ2-3, with TRBD2 identical over 7 bases. The CDR3 spans 14 residues. After removal of 8 bases from V and 1 base from J, the junction contained 6 bases not matched to a gene. The CDR3 DNA reads TGTGCCAGCCTCCGAACTAGCGGCACAGATACGCAGTATTTT. Protein sequence: CASLRTSGTDTQYF.

This clonotype was detected a few times. The chain recombines TRBV5-5 with TRBJ1-2; D remains ambiguous. In germline, CDR1 is SGHKS, CDR2 YYEKEE (reference sequence). This CDR3 is 14 amino acids long. V shed 3 bases and J shed 3 bases, with 12 bases lying between them. The CDR3 region has the DNA TGTGCCAGCAGCTCCGGGAGGGTTTACTATGGCTACACCTTC. It is translated as CASSSGRVYYGYTF.

This clonotype came up many times. The gene calls are TRBV28 and TRBJ2-3; unclear D gene. Trimming stripped 8 bases from V and 1 base from J, with 10 bases between. Germline V gene data show CDR1 as MDHEN and CDR2 as SYDVKM. The CDR3 spans 13 residues. The CDR3 reads CASYEVGTDTQYF. CDR3 nucleotide sequence: TGTGCCAGCTATGAGGTGGGCACAGATACGCAGTATTTT.

This clonotype occurred many times. J is TRBJ2-1 and V is TRBV20-1; D may be TRBD2 (6 bases). The V and J ends lost 6 bases and 5 bases respectively, with 14 bases between them. There are 13 residues in the CDR3. CDR1 and CDR2 from the germline V gene are DFQATT and SNEGSKA (reference sequence). The CDR3 sequence is CSASYGSHNEQFF. DNA for the CDR3: TGCAGTGCCAGTTACGGGAGTCACAATGAGCAGTTCTTC.

The sample holds many counts of this clonotype. This chain joins TRBV20-1 and TRBJ1-2, with a possible D match to TRBD1 (6 bases). This CDR3 region has 13 residues. V shed 3 bases and J shed 8 bases, with 16 bases lying between them. The germline V gene has CDR1 DFQATT and CDR2 SNEGSKA (reference sequence). The CDR3 loop reads CSASLPGGGGYTF. The CDR3 DNA is TGCAGTGCTAGTCTTCCGGGGGGCGGAGGCTACACCTTC.

This clonotype appeared many times. The rearrangement links TRBV5-5 to TRBJ1-4; tentatively, D is TRBD1 (5 bases). V was cut by 4 bases and J by 8 bases, with 18 bases left in between. The CDR3 has 15 amino acids. Per germline, CDR1 SGHKS and CDR2 YYEKEE (reference sequence). The DNA of the CDR3 is TGTGCCAGCAGCCCCGACGGGACCCTTACAGAAAAACTGTTTTTT. Translating gives CASSPDGTLTEKLFF.

This clonotype was seen only a few times. The rearrangement uses TRBV28 and TRBJ2-7; 8 bases match TRBD2. The CDR3 has 14 residues. Germline V gene data show CDR1 as MDHEN and CDR2 as SYDVKM. Germline trimming cut 3 bases from V and 2 bases from J; bases unmatched to any gene: 3. CDR3 sequence (DNA): TGTGCCAGCAGTTTGCCCGGGGGGGCCTACGAGCAGTACTTC. The encoded protein is CASSLPGGAYEQYF.

This clonotype was counted at least ten times. CDR3 nucleotide sequence: TGCAGTGCTAGTCAACTAGTTAGCTCCTACAATGAGCAGTTCTTC. It is translated as CSASQLVSSYNEQFF. The rearrangement links TRBV20-1 to TRBJ2-1; a weak D match, TRBD2 (5 bases). Trimming shortened V by 3 bases and J by 0 bases, and 12 bases separated the two germline ends. CDR1 and CDR2 from the germline V gene are DFQATT and SNEGSKA (reference sequence). This CDR3 is built from 15 residues.